One sample yielded the 26 T cell receptor beta chains listed below, sequenced in a study of T cell responses to AZD1222 COVID-19 vaccine. Using immunoSEQ multiplex PCR, the repertoire was profiled, and TCRdb retains in-frame clones only, with some absent. The table shows around 140,000 clones, with around 89% occurring only once. The material was peripheral blood, obtained on day 0 of AZD1222 vaccination. The receptors originated from an adult in good health.

The chain couples TRBV13 to TRBJ1-1; D is unclear. CDR3 length equals 15 residues. Trimming cost V 0 bases and J 0 bases, with 8 bases left between them. CDR1 and CDR2 from the germline V gene are PRHDT and FYEKMQ (reference sequence). In nucleotides, the CDR3 is TGTGCCAGCAGCTTAGGTGGCATGATGAACACTGAAGCTTTCTTT. This codes for CASSLGGMMNTEAFF.

This sequence joins TRBV4-1 and TRBJ2-2; the D call may be TRBD1 or TRBD2 (5 bases each). CDR1 is MGHRA and CDR2 is YSYEKL in the germline V gene. The CDR3 sequence is 11 residues long. V lost 6 bases and J 6 bases, leaving 5 bases between the germline ends. This chain's CDR3 is CASRGAGELFF. The DNA for the CDR3 is TGCGCCAGCAGGGGGGCCGGGGAGCTGTTTTTT.

The genes are TRBV5-1 and TRBJ1-5; D may be TRBD1 (5 bases). From germline, CDR1 is SGHRS and CDR2 YFSETQ. Trimming left V 2 bases short and J 3 bases short, with 12 bases between. The CDR3 length is 15 residues. The CDR3 DNA sequence: TGCGCCAGCAGCTTAGGGGATCTTGCCAATCAGCCCCAGCATTTT. Encoded protein: CASSLGDLANQPQHF. The full variable domain, completed using reference TRBV5-1 and TRBJ1-5, is KAGVTQTPRYLIKTRGQQVTLSCSPISGHRSVSWYQQTPGQGLQFLFEYFSETQRNKGNFPGRFSGRQFSNSRSEMNVSTLELGDSALYLCASSLGDLANQPQHFGDGTRLSIL.

The chain carries TRBV27 and TRBJ2-7; 11 bases agree with TRBD2. CDR3 length: 15 residues. From germline, CDR1 is MNHEY and CDR2 SMNVEV (reference sequence). V dropped 4 bases and J dropped 6; count of bases not matched to a gene: 8. The CDR3 DNA reads TGTGCCAGCAGTTCCCTTAGCGGGGGGGCCACCGAGCAGTACTTC. The encoded protein is CASSSLSGGATEQYF.

CDR3 nucleotides: TGTGCCAGCAGCTTCGGATCTGGGGCCAACGTCCTGACTTTC. It encodes CASSFGSGANVLTF. V is TRBV7-3 and J is TRBJ2-6, with D unresolved. The CDR3 totals 14 residues. Deletions cut 3 bases from V and 1 base from J, with 4 bases between. Germline CDR1 and CDR2: SGHTA and FQGTGA.

The chain uses TRBV2 and TRBJ2-1; TRBD2 agrees at 11 bases. V lost 2 bases and J lost 9; bases outside the gene matches: 12. Germline CDR1 and CDR2: SNHLY and FYNNEI. The CDR3 covers 17 residues. CDR3 in DNA: TGTGCCAGCAGTGAACTCCGACCTAGCGGGAGGAAAGGTGAGCAGTTCTTC. This gives the protein CASSELRPSGRKGEQFF.

The rearrangement links TRBV18 to TRBJ2-3; 7 bases are shared with TRBD2. With V trimmed by 5 bases and J by 1 base, 6 bases remained unmatched. This CDR3 contains 15 residues. Per the germline V gene, CDR1 is KGHSH and CDR2 is LQKENI. The CDR3, as DNA: TGTGCCAGCTCAAGCGGACTAGTCGGCACAGATACGCAGTATTTT. Translated: CASSSGLVGTDTQYF.

The chain is built from TRBV10-3 and TRBJ2-1; 13 positions match TRBD2. The germline V gene has CDR1 ENHRY and CDR2 SYGVKD. The CDR3 contains 15 residues. V lost 6 bases and J lost 10; bases outside the gene matches: 9. CDR3 sequence: CAISGTSGGAGEQFF. In DNA form, the CDR3 reads TGTGCCATCAGCGGAACTAGCGGGGGGGCCGGGGAGCAGTTCTTC.

CDR3 DNA sequence: TGTGCCAGCAGCTCAATAGGGGTAATGGAGCGGGAGCTTTGGGAGACCCAGTACTTC. Its translation: CASSSIGVMERELWETQYF. The J gene is TRBJ2-5, the V gene TRBV7-2; 8 positions match TRBD2. The CDR3 is 19 residues long. Trimming took 4 bases from V and 5 from J; bases not matched to a gene: 21. Germline CDR1 is SGHTA and CDR2 is FQGNSA.

The V gene is TRBV5-1, the J gene TRBJ2-7; 8 bases are a match to TRBD2. Trimming removed 1 base from V and 3 bases from J; junction bases left unmatched: 12. CDR1 and CDR2 from the germline V gene are SGHRS and YFSETQ. The CDR3 loop spans 17 amino acids. CDR3 residues: CASSLRGGNTRDYEQYF. CDR3 nucleotides: TGCGCCAGCAGCTTGCGGGGGGGTAACACGCGTGACTACGAGCAGTACTTC.

The chain has TRBV27 and TRBJ2-7; 10 bases fit TRBD1. With V trimmed by 7 bases and J by 6 bases, 9 bases remained unmatched. The V gene's germline CDR1 is MNHEY and CDR2 SMNVEV (reference sequence). The CDR3 is 14 amino acids. CDR3 sequence (DNA): TGTGCCAGCACCATTAGACAGGGGGCTCGCGAGCAGTACTTC. The encoded protein is CASTIRQGAREQYF.

This chain connects TRBV6-5 to TRBJ1-3; D ambiguous. The CDR3 has 15 amino acids. CDR1 MNHEY and CDR2 SVGAGI come from the germline V gene. V was shortened by 0 bases and J by 0 bases, with 6 bases between the two germline ends. CDR3 residues: CASSYSYSSGNTIYF. CDR3 nucleotides: TGTGCCAGCAGTTACTCGTACAGCTCTGGAAACACCATATATTTT.

J is TRBJ1-4 and V is TRBV12-3 or TRBV12-4; maybe TRBD1 (5 bases). Deletions cut 5 bases from V and 7 bases from J, with 11 bases between. The CDR3 sequence is 13 residues long. The chain's CDR3 is CASSPTGGEKLFF. The DNA of the CDR3 is TGTGCCAGCAGTCCCACGGGGGGTGAAAAACTGTTTTTT.

For the CDR3, the DNA is TGTGCCAGTAGTACGGACTTTAGCAATCAGCCCCAGCATTTT. Its translation: CASSTDFSNQPQHF. The V call is TRBV19, the J call TRBJ1-5, with D uncertain. Germline CDR1 LNHDA, CDR2 SQIVND (reference sequence). The CDR3 covers 14 residues. Deletions cut 4 bases from V and 0 bases from J, with 7 bases between. Full variable domain (rest looked up from reference TRBV19 and TRBJ1-5): DGGITQSPKYLFRKEGQNVTLSCEQNLNHDAMYWYRQDPGQGLRLIYYSQIVNDFQKGDIAEGYSVSREKKESFPLTVTSAQKNPTAFYLCASSTDFSNQPQHFGDGTRLSIL.

This chain uses TRBV9 with TRBJ2-7, with 8 bases fitting TRBD2. CDR1 and CDR2 from the germline V gene are SGDLS and YYNGEE. The CDR3 is 15 amino acids. J lost 4 bases, V lost 3 bases, and 9 bases had no gene match. The CDR3 DNA sequence: TGTGCCAGCAGCGACGGGGGGGCAAAGTCTTACGAGCAGTACTTC. Translating gives CASSDGGAKSYEQYF.

The chain employs TRBV3-1 (or the pseudogene TRBV3-2) and TRBJ2-7; the D gene is possibly TRBD2 (5 bases). CDR3 length equals 11 residues. V dropped 8 bases and J dropped 3 bases, with 8 bases sitting between them. Per the germline V gene, CDR1 is LGHDT and CDR2 is YNNKEL (reference sequence). CDR3 in amino acids: CASGRGYEQYF. DNA of the CDR3: TGTGCCAGCGGGAGAGGCTACGAGCAGTACTTC.

This sequence joins TRBV6-2 or TRBV6-3 and TRBJ2-2; D unresolved. The length of the CDR3 is 14 residues. In germline, CDR1 is MNHEY, CDR2 SVGEGT. Trimming stripped 6 bases from V and 1 base from J, with 9 bases between. For the CDR3, the DNA is TGTGCCAGCAGCAAAAATCAGAACACCGGGGAGCTGTTTTTT. As protein: CASSKNQNTGELFF.

The chain carries TRBV28 and TRBJ1-2; D ambiguous. The CDR3 is 13 residues long. V lost 6 bases to trimming and J lost 6 bases, with 14 bases between them. Germline CDR1 is MDHEN and CDR2 is SYDVKM. This chain's CDR3 is CASRINGWDGYTF. CDR3 coding DNA: TGTGCCAGCAGGATAAATGGGTGGGATGGCTACACCTTC.

The V call is TRBV29-1, the J call TRBJ2-1; D is undetermined. Germline CDR1 is SQVTM and CDR2 is ANQGSEA. Trimming took 7 bases from V and 6 from J, leaving 16 bases between them. The CDR3 loop spans 13 amino acids. CDR3 residues: CSAGIQRSNEQFF. CDR3 coding DNA: TGCAGCGCTGGGATCCAGCGATCCAATGAGCAGTTCTTC.

This chain connects TRBV24-1 to TRBJ1-1, with TRBD1 matching 8 bases. Trimming took 1 base from V and 8 from J; bases not matched to a gene: 5. The CDR3 extends over 14 amino acids. Germline-derived CDR1 and CDR2 are KGHDR and SFDVKD. CDR3 DNA sequence: TGTGCCACCAGTGATTTTAGACAGGGGACCGAAGCTTTCTTT. This translates into CATSDFRQGTEAFF.

The V call is TRBV5-4, the J call TRBJ2-1; TRBD2 agrees at 10 bases. Trimming took 6 bases from V and 11 from J; bases not matched to a gene: 14. This CDR3 spans 15 amino acids. Germline CDR1 is SGHNT and CDR2 is YYREEE (reference sequence). The CDR3 here is CASTQGLAPLAQQFF. CDR3 sequence (DNA): TGTGCCAGCACCCAGGGACTAGCGCCTCTCGCTCAGCAGTTCTTC.

V gene TRBV4-2 combines with J gene TRBJ2-3; TRBD1 aligns across 11 bases. The germline gives CDR1 LGHNA, CDR2 YNFKEQ. This CDR3 contains 19 residues. V trimming: 4 bases; J trimming: 5 bases; junction bases outside the gene matches: 17. The CDR3 is CASSRTFLPGQGDQDTQYF. The CDR3 bases are TGTGCCAGCAGCCGAACTTTTTTACCGGGACAGGGGGACCAAGATACGCAGTATTTT.

V is TRBV15 and J is TRBJ1-4, with 7 bases matching TRBD1. After removal of 4 bases from V and 2 bases from J, the junction contained 4 bases not matched to a gene. Germline V gene sequence: CDR1 LNHNV, CDR2 YYDKDF (reference sequence). This CDR3 has 15 amino acids. The CDR3 DNA reads TGTGCCACCAGCACAGGCAGGGGGACTAATGAAAAACTGTTTTTT. This sequence encodes CATSTGRGTNEKLFF. Filled out from reference TRBV15 and TRBJ1-4, the complete variable domain reads DAMVIQNPRYQVTQFGKPVTLSCSQTLNHNVMYWYQQKSSQAPKLLFHYYDKDFNNEADTPDNFQSRRPNTSFCFLDIRSPGLGDTAMYLCATSTGRGTNEKLFFGSGTQLSVL.

The CDR3 DNA reads TGTGCCAGCAGTTTACCCAGACCCCAGGGGAATGAGCAGTTCTTC. This gives the protein CASSLPRPQGNEQFF. This chain joins TRBV6-5 and TRBJ2-1, with TRBD1 as a possible D gene (6 bases). V lost 4 bases and J lost 7, with 17 bases in between. The length of the CDR3 is 15 residues. Germline V gene sequence: CDR1 MNHEY, CDR2 SVGAGI.

The chain combines TRBV6-2 or TRBV6-3 with TRBJ1-1, with D maybe TRBD1 (5 bases). CDR1 MNHEY and CDR2 SVGEGT come from the germline V gene. The CDR3 totals 14 residues. Deletions cut 0 bases from V and 7 bases from J, with 12 bases between. Here the CDR3 reads CASSYSLQAIEAFF. The DNA of the CDR3 is TGTGCCAGCAGTTACTCGCTACAGGCCATTGAAGCTTTCTTT.

The chain employs TRBV5-6 and TRBJ2-7; D gene uncertain. The CDR3 covers 11 residues. Germline V gives CDR1 SGHDT, CDR2 YYEEEE. Trimming shortened V by 2 bases and J by 7 bases, and 7 bases separated the two germline ends. The CDR3: CASSFGLEQYF. CDR3 in DNA: TGTGCCAGCAGCTTCGGTCTGGAGCAGTACTTC. Full variable domain (outside the CDR3, taken from reference TRBV5-6 and TRBJ2-7): DAGVTQSPTHLIKTRGQQVTLRCSPKSGHDTVSWYQQALGQGPQFIFQYYEEEERQRGNFPDRFSGHQFPNYSSELNVNALLLGDSALYLCASSFGLEQYFGPGTRLTVT.